The clone carrying this TCR beta chain has a handful of counts. Its antigen is not identified. The data were obtained in a study of post-analysis software for immune sequencing data. The CDR3 has 14 amino acids. V was cut by 0 bases and J by 8 bases, with 14 bases left in between. Germline V gene sequence: CDR1 SGDLS, CDR2 YYNGEE. Researchers reported that TCR beta cDNA libraries carried unique molecular identifiers. Roughly 0.5 million cDNA molecules were obtained from about 0.98 to 11 million T cells. TCRdb itself ran the PCR reads through MiXCR, one entry per CDR3 protein. The sample lists 150,000 to 200,000 distinct CDR3 sequences, roughly 34% occurring once. General observations from the study: A handful of TRBV segments occurring more often in patients than controls included TRBV5-6, TRBV5-1 and TRBV20-1.

This specimen consisted of blood, obtained after autologous hematopoietic stem cell transplantation. This chain links TRBV9 with TRBJ1-2; a weak D match, TRBD1 (5 bases). The clonotype comes from a girl under 18 with multiple sclerosis. CDR3 DNA sequence: TGTGCCAGCAGCGTAGCTCCCCAGGGTGAAGGCTACACCTTC. Its protein is CASSVAPQGEGYTF.